One sample yielded the 10 T cell receptor beta chains listed below, sequenced in a study of PD-L1 blockade in urothelial cancer (dated by TCRdb to about 2017). Libraries were made using the immunoSEQ multiplex PCR assay. The table was pulled from immuneACCESS by TCRdb, which kept in-frame rearrangements only. Such tables lose some clones; where checked, under half of the loss comes from unresolved V genes, and the rest has no known cause. The sample data list around 70,000 clones, and 90% of these were observed just once. Clones ranked in the top ten supply approximately 4.5% of the sample. The time point tag for this specimen amounts to: pretreatment peripheral blood. The sample in question was PBMCs, obtained around atezolizumab (anti-PD-L1) treatment. Receptors originate from a man in his 70s with urothelial cancer.

This chain links TRBV28 with TRBJ1-5; TRBD1 aligns across 8 bases. Trimming at V came to 6 bases and at J to 3 bases, leaving 10 bases not matched to a gene. The CDR3 has 16 amino acids. Germline CDR1 MDHEN, CDR2 SYDVKM. Here the CDR3 reads CASRVPGQDSNQPQHF. In DNA form, the CDR3 reads TGTGCCAGCAGGGTCCCGGGACAGGATTCCAATCAGCCCCAGCATTTT.

The chain links TRBV5-1 to TRBJ2-1; tentative D call: TRBD1 (6 bases). The CDR3 extends over 15 amino acids. V was shortened by 3 bases and J by 1 base, with 11 bases between the two germline ends. Germline CDR1 is SGHRS and CDR2 is YFSETQ. CDR3 coding DNA: TGCGCCAGCAGCTCAGGGGCAGGGTCCTACAATGAGCAGTTCTTC. Translated: CASSSGAGSYNEQFF. Looking up the rest from reference TRBV5-1 and TRBJ2-1 gives the full variable domain: KAGVTQTPRYLIKTRGQQVTLSCSPISGHRSVSWYQQTPGQGLQFLFEYFSETQRNKGNFPGRFSGRQFSNSRSEMNVSTLELGDSALYLCASSSGAGSYNEQFFGPGTRLTVL.

This clone has only one observation. The rearrangement links TRBV5-4 to TRBJ2-2; 10 nucleotides match TRBD2. Trimming took 4 bases from V and 3 from J; bases not matched to a gene: 3. The CDR3 loop spans 15 amino acids. CDR1 and CDR2 (germline): SGHNT, YYREEE (reference sequence). The CDR3 nucleotides read TGTGCCAGCAGCATAGGACTAGCGGACACCGGGGAGCTGTTTTTT. This encodes CASSIGLADTGELFF.

The V and J genes are TRBV7-3 and TRBJ2-2, with TRBD2 as a possible D gene (6 bases). The CDR3 has 16 amino acids. Trimming took off 5 bases at V and 0 bases at J, with 13 bases between the two ends. Germline V gives CDR1 SGHTA, CDR2 FQGTGA. The CDR3 loop reads CASSPTGGANTGELFF. The CDR3 DNA follows: TGTGCCAGCAGCCCCACCGGGGGTGCGAACACCGGGGAGCTGTTTTTT.

The chain is built from TRBV10-3 and TRBJ2-5; TRBD1 is a possible D gene (6 bases). V dropped 3 bases and J dropped 4 bases, with 12 bases sitting between them. CDR1 and CDR2 (germline): ENHRY, SYGVKD. This CDR3 is 14 amino acids long. The CDR3 region has the DNA TGTGCCATCAGTGAAGGGCAGGGGCGAGAGACCCAGTACTTC. It translates to CAISEGQGRETQYF.

This clone was seen only a few times. This sequence joins TRBV9 and TRBJ1-2; TRBD1 matches 7 bases. This CDR3 spans 16 amino acids. From germline, CDR1 is SGDLS and CDR2 YYNGEE. Trimming took 7 bases from V and 5 from J; bases not matched to a gene: 17. The CDR3 sequence: CASDPPPGTASYGYTF. CDR3 bases: TGTGCCAGCGATCCCCCCCCTGGGACAGCTTCTTATGGCTACACCTTC.

V usage is TRBV28 and J usage is TRBJ1-4, with 7 bases aligning to TRBD1. CDR1 and CDR2 from the germline V gene are MDHEN and SYDVKM. V lost 5 bases, J lost 7 bases, and 13 bases stayed unmatched. The CDR3 has 16 residues. The CDR3 region is CASSPGQVGLSEKLFF. In DNA form, the CDR3 reads TGTGCCAGCAGTCCCGGACAGGTCGGTTTATCTGAAAAACTGTTTTTT.

This clone was recorded only once. The chain recombines TRBV18 with TRBJ2-5, with TRBD1 identical over 9 bases. Looked up from germline, CDR1 is KGHSH and CDR2 is LQKENI. The CDR3 sequence is 13 residues long. The junction had 6 bases not matched to a gene; V was cut back by 9 bases and J by 4 bases. The CDR3 here is CASLRGQGETQYF. CDR3 DNA: TGTGCCAGTCTAAGGGGACAGGGAGAGACCCAGTACTTC.

The chain combines TRBV14 with TRBJ1-1; D may be TRBD1 (5 bases). CDR3 length: 16 amino acids. Trimming took off 1 base at V and 2 bases at J, with 14 bases between the two ends. Germline values: CDR1 SGHDN, CDR2 FVKESK. The CDR3 DNA is TGTGCCAGCAGCCAAGGCCCAGGGTTACCAAACACTGAAGCTTTCTTT. Protein: CASSQGPGLPNTEAFF.

The DNA of the CDR3 is TGTGCCAGCAGTGAGGGACTAGCGGTAGCCGGGGAGCTGTTTTTT. Translating gives CASSEGLAVAGELFF. This sequence joins TRBV2 and TRBJ2-2, with 11 bases lining up with TRBD2. The CDR3 extends over 15 amino acids. V was pared by 3 bases and J by 6 bases, with 3 bases of the junction left unmatched. Per germline, CDR1 SNHLY and CDR2 FYNNEI. Looking up the rest from reference TRBV2 and TRBJ2-2 gives the full variable domain: EPEVTQTPSHQVTQMGQEVILRCVPISNHLYFYWYRQILGQKVEFLVSFYNNEISEKSEIFDDQFSVERPDGSNFTLKIRSTKLEDSAMYFCASSEGLAVAGELFFGEGSRLTVL.